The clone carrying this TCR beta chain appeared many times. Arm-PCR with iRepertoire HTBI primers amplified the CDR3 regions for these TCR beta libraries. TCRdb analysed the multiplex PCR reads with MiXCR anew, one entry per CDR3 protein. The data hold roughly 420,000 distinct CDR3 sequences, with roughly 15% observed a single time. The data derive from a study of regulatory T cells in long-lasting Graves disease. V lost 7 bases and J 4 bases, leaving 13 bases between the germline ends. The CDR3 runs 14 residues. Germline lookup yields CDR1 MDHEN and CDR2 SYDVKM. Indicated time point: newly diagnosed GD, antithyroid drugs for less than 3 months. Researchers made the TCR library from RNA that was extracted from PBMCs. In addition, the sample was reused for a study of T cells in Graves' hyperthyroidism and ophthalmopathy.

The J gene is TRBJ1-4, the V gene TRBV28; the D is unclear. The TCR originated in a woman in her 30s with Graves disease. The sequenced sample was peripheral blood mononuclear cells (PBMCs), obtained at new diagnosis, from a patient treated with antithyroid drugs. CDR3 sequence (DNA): TGTGCCAGCAACCTCGGCGGGTATAATGAAAAACTGTTTTTT. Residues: CASNLGGYNEKLFF.